This note documents a single TCR beta chain sequence. The antigen remains unidentified. This sample is part of a study of cytomegalovirus exposure and HLA in healthy donors. Study-level points and caveats: In an earlier analysis, productive rearrangement rates for most beta V segments clustered near 87% or 30%. Common viral pathogens were later found to be apparently linked to several of the most significant clusters. Later analysis found that TCR beta chains associated with HLA were more clonally expanded than other, equally common chains. There were 164 TCR beta chains listed as cytomegalovirus-associated.

13 Jbeta primers and 60 Vbeta primers were used for the PCR. Sequencing was performed with immunoSEQ multiplex PCR; in TCRdb, only in-frame clones are kept and a portion is missing. The sample includes about 130,000 clones, 70% to 80% of them seen just once. The sequencing sample was made of PBMCs. The clonotype was recovered from a woman between 50 and 59 years old in good health and CMV-seronegative.

The chain's CDR3 is CASSWTGEGNQPQHF. The CDR3 DNA reads as TGCGCCAGCAGCTGGACAGGGGAGGGCAATCAGCCCCAGCATTTT. The chain joins TRBV5-1 to TRBJ1-5; 9 bases line up with TRBD1. Germline assignment: CDR1 SGHRS and CDR2 YFSETQ. J gave up 2 bases and V 3 bases, and 3 bases lay outside the gene matches. This CDR3 is built from 15 residues. The full variable domain, its missing parts supplied by reference TRBV5-1 and TRBJ1-5, is KAGVTQTPRYLIKTRGQQVTLSCSPISGHRSVSWYQQTPGQGLQFLFEYFSETQRNKGNFPGRFSGRQFSNSRSEMNVSTLELGDSALYLCASSWTGEGNQPQHFGDGTRLSIL.